Following are 20 T cell receptor beta chains from one sample sequenced in a study of CD8 T cells in Susac syndrome. An amount of RNA that ranged from roughly 0.45 to 1 ug was reverse transcribed with random hexamers. TCRdb re-analysed the immunoSEQ multiplex PCR reads in MiXCR, keeping a single row per CDR3 protein. The table lists roughly 67,000 distinct CDR3 sequences, about 95% of them singletons. The sequenced material came from CD8+ T cells from PBMCs. The receptors were sampled from a human donor with multiple sclerosis.

The chain carries TRBV19 and TRBJ2-7; TRBD1 agrees at 7 bases. Germline V lookup: CDR1 LNHDA, CDR2 SQIVND (reference sequence). J was trimmed by 0 bases and V by 1 base; bases with no gene match: 3. The CDR3 has 15 amino acids. In DNA form, the CDR3 reads TGTGCCAGTAGTATAGGACAGGGCCTCTCCTACGAGCAGTACTTC. Encoded protein: CASSIGQGLSYEQYF.

The chain combines TRBV6-5 with TRBJ2-5; 8 bases agree with TRBD1. The germline V gene encodes CDR1 MNHEY and CDR2 SVGAGI. Trimming removed 8 bases from V and 9 bases from J; junction bases left unmatched: 8. The CDR3 extends over 12 amino acids. CDR3 protein: CASGTGQWAQYF. The CDR3 DNA reads TGTGCCAGCGGGACAGGACAATGGGCCCAGTACTTC.

This rearrangement joins TRBV9 to TRBJ2-2, with 7 bases identical to TRBD1. The junction had 9 bases not matched to a gene; V was cut back by 3 bases and J by 4 bases. Germline CDR1 reads SGDLS; CDR2 reads YYNGEE. CDR3 size: 16 residues. This chain's CDR3 is CASSADPGTATGELFF. CDR3 sequence (DNA): TGTGCCAGCAGCGCAGACCCCGGGACAGCCACCGGGGAGCTGTTTTTT.

The V and J genes are TRBV27 and TRBJ1-5, with D unclear. Germline-derived CDR1 and CDR2 are MNHEY and SMNVEV (reference sequence). There are 15 residues in the CDR3. V was clipped by 5 bases and J by 2 bases, with 13 bases between them. The CDR3 DNA sequence: TGTGCCAGCAGTGCCGGAACCTTGGGCAATCAGCCCCAGCATTTT. As protein: CASSAGTLGNQPQHF.

V and J are TRBV27 and TRBJ1-2; D perhaps matches TRBD1 (5 bases). CDR3 size: 14 residues. V was pared by 2 bases and J by 4 bases, with 11 bases between. Germline CDR1 reads MNHEY; CDR2 reads SMNVEV (reference sequence). CDR3 sequence: CASSLKGPGYGYTF. CDR3 DNA sequence: TGTGCCAGCAGTTTAAAGGGACCCGGCTATGGCTACACCTTC.

The chain carries TRBV9 and TRBJ2-3; 7 bases map to TRBD2. This CDR3 has 16 residues. V was clipped by 3 bases and J by 3 bases; unmatched bases: 10. Per germline, CDR1 SGDLS and CDR2 YYNGEE. The CDR3 spells CASSAGGGLRTDTQYF. DNA for the CDR3: TGTGCCAGCAGCGCTGGTGGGGGACTACGGACAGATACGCAGTATTTT.

The V gene is TRBV7-9, the J gene TRBJ1-1; 7 bases are a match to TRBD1. Unmatched junction bases numbered 4, after V lost 5 bases and J lost 1 base. The germline V gene has CDR1 SEHNR and CDR2 FQNEAQ (reference sequence). This CDR3 spans 14 amino acids. The CDR3 coding sequence is TGTGCCAGCAGCACAGGGGAGGGGAACACTGAAGCTTTCTTT. Translated, it gives CASSTGEGNTEAFF.

The chain employs TRBV15 and TRBJ1-1; 7 bases line up with TRBD1. The CDR3 consists of 18 residues. Germline-derived CDR1 and CDR2 are LNHNV and YYDKDF (reference sequence). V lost 0 bases and J lost 3; bases outside the gene matches: 13. The CDR3 loop is CATSRDVKGAIGDTEAFF. CDR3 nucleotide sequence: TGTGCCACCAGCAGAGATGTGAAGGGGGCGATTGGGGACACTGAAGCTTTCTTT.

The V call is TRBV12-3 or TRBV12-4, the J call TRBJ1-2; TRBD1 matches 7 bases. The CDR3 extends over 14 amino acids. J lost 9 bases, V lost 5 bases, and 12 bases had no gene match. This CDR3 reads CASSHPQGEESYTF. The CDR3 DNA reads TGTGCCAGCAGTCACCCCCAGGGGGAAGAAAGCTACACCTTC.

V usage is TRBV27 and J usage is TRBJ2-5; a possible D gene is TRBD1 (5 bases). The ends were cut back, 4 bases at V and 3 bases at J, with 12 bases in the middle. Germline values: CDR1 MNHEY, CDR2 SMNVEV (reference sequence). This CDR3 contains 14 residues. CDR3 sequence: CASSWEVGEETQYF. The CDR3 DNA reads as TGTGCCAGCAGTTGGGAAGTAGGGGAAGAGACCCAGTACTTC.

The chain carries TRBV1 and TRBJ2-5; TRBD2 reflects the table's D call only, with no check against the DNA. TRBV1 is deemed a pseudogene. This CDR3 spans 15 amino acids. This CDR3 reads CTSSSVPGPHLTQYF. The DNA of the CDR3 is TGCACCAGCAGTTCTGTTCCGGGCCCTCACCTGACCCAGTACTTC.

The chain carries TRBV14 and TRBJ2-7, with D possibly matching TRBD1 (6 bases). Germline V lookup: CDR1 SGHDN, CDR2 FVKESK. V was cut by 6 bases and J by 2 bases, with 14 bases left in between. This CDR3 is 14 amino acids long. The CDR3 DNA follows: TGTGCCAGCAGTGTCGGGACACGTACCTACGAGCAGTACTTC. It translates to CASSVGTRTYEQYF.

This chain links TRBV5-6 with TRBJ2-1; TRBD1 agrees at 11 bases. Germline CDR1 SGHDT, CDR2 YYEEEE. V lost 3 bases and J lost 4; bases outside the gene matches: 12. This CDR3 contains 18 residues. The CDR3 nucleotides are TGTGCCAGCAGCTCAGGACAGGGGGCTTCACCCGGATACAATGAGCAGTTCTTC. It is translated as CASSSGQGASPGYNEQFF. Filled out from reference TRBV5-6 and TRBJ2-1, the complete variable domain reads DAGVTQSPTHLIKTRGQQVTLRCSPKSGHDTVSWYQQALGQGPQFIFQYYEEEERQRGNFPDRFSGHQFPNYSSELNVNALLLGDSALYLCASSSGQGASPGYNEQFFGPGTRLTVL.

This chain uses TRBV12-3 or TRBV12-4 with TRBJ2-7; 7 bases are a match to TRBD2. V shed 0 bases and J 6 bases; nucleotides not matched to a gene: 5. The CDR3 runs to 14 residues. The CDR3 DNA reads TGTGCCAGCAGTTTAGCGGGAGGGCCGGCCGAGCAGTACTTC. It codes for CASSLAGGPAEQYF.

The CDR3, as DNA: TGTGCCAGCTCCTGGGGGGAGACGGGCACAGATACGCAGTATTTT. This gives the protein CASSWGETGTDTQYF. The J gene is TRBJ2-3, the V gene TRBV5-4, with D maybe TRBD2 (6 bases). CDR3 length equals 15 residues. V was pared by 7 bases and J by 1 base, with 16 bases between. Germline CDR1 reads SGHNT; CDR2 reads YYREEE (reference sequence). Together with reference TRBV5-4 and TRBJ2-3, the CDR3 gives the full variable domain: ETGVTQSPTHLIKTRGQQVTLRCSSQSGHNTVSWYQQALGQGPQFIFQYYREEENGRGNFPPRFSGLQFPNYSSELNVNALELDDSALYLCASSWGETGTDTQYFGPGTRLTVL.

V and J are TRBV7-9 and TRBJ2-7; 8 nucleotides agree with TRBD1. This CDR3 spans 15 amino acids. Trimming at V came to 5 bases and at J to 0 bases, leaving 6 bases not matched to a gene. Germline V gene lookup returns CDR1 SEHNR and CDR2 FQNEAQ (reference sequence). This chain's CDR3 is CASSPQGVSSYEQYF. In nucleotides, the CDR3 is TGTGCCAGCAGCCCACAGGGGGTGAGCTCCTACGAGCAGTACTTC.

This chain joins TRBV25-1 and TRBJ2-7, with a weak D call TRBD1 (6 bases). The CDR3 is 14 amino acids. CDR1 and CDR2 (germline): MGHDK, SYGVNS. Trimming cost V 7 bases and J 3 bases, with 16 bases left between them. The CDR3 loop reads CASTPVGGYYEQYF. In DNA, the CDR3 is TGTGCCAGCACCCCGGTAGGGGGATACTACGAGCAGTACTTC.

The rearrangement uses TRBV27 and TRBJ2-7; 7 nucleotides match TRBD1. V lost 2 bases, J lost 5 bases, and 3 bases stayed unmatched. The CDR3 covers 13 residues. Germline V lookup: CDR1 MNHEY, CDR2 SMNVEV (reference sequence). CDR3 loop: CASSLNRGHEQYF. The CDR3 DNA sequence: TGTGCCAGCAGTTTAAACAGGGGCCACGAGCAGTACTTC.

The chain links TRBV4-1 to TRBJ2-7, with D unclear. Trimming cost V 1 base and J 5 bases, with 9 bases left between them. CDR1 is MGHRA, CDR2 YSYEKL, per germline. The CDR3 covers 13 residues. CDR3 in amino acids: CASSQVGTDEQYF. The CDR3 bases are TGCGCCAGCAGCCAAGTAGGTACCGACGAGCAGTACTTC.

The chain carries TRBV19 and TRBJ2-7, with 9 bases aligning to TRBD2. With V trimmed by 10 bases and J by 3 bases, 16 bases remained unmatched. This CDR3 comprises 16 residues. The V gene's germline CDR1 is LNHDA and CDR2 SQIVND (reference sequence). The chain's CDR3 is CATSINGGGAFYEQYF. In DNA, the CDR3 is TGTGCCACTTCCATCAATGGCGGGGGGGCCTTCTACGAGCAGTACTTC.